This TCR beta chain appears in the sequencing data of a study of blood T cell repertoires in COVID-19. This clone has only one observation. Profiling relied on immunoSEQ multiplex PCR, and the TCRdb table lists in-frame clones only, not all of them. The table has hundreds of thousands of clones, approximately 91% seen once. Sequenced: peripheral blood. The origin of this receptor is a woman between 70 and 85 years old with COVID-19, enrolled during active disease.

The CDR3: CASSQSTTGRETQYF. CDR3 bases: TGTGCCAGCAGCCAATCTACGACGGGTCGGGAGACCCAGTACTTC. The rearrangement links TRBV7-2 to TRBJ2-5; no clear D. This CDR3 region has 15 residues. Trimming shortened V by 5 bases and J by 5 bases, and 18 bases separated the two germline ends. Germline V gene lookup returns CDR1 SGHTA and CDR2 FQGNSA.